The 28 T cell receptor beta chains below come from one sample, sequenced in a study of OX40 agonist ivuxolimab in advanced cancers. The table came from immunoSEQ multiplex PCR; TCRdb's copy has only in-frame clones and leaves some out. The repertoire holds about 62,000 clones, with 80% to 90% as singletons. The specimen was CD4+ or CD8+ T cells sorted from blood, collected in a trial of the OX40 agonist ivuxolimab. These receptors were collected from an adult with an advanced solid tumor such as melanoma, head and neck, liver or kidney cancer.

The V call is TRBV4-1, the J call TRBJ2-7; 8 positions agree with TRBD2. V shed 3 bases, J shed 3 bases, and the junction held 4 bases outside the gene matches. Germline V gene sequence: CDR1 MGHRA, CDR2 YSYEKL. The CDR3 has 14 residues. The CDR3 DNA reads TGCGCCAGCAGCCACGGGGGGGGCGTCTACGAGCAGTACTTC. Amino acid sequence: CASSHGGGVYEQYF.

The V gene is TRBV4-1, the J gene TRBJ1-5; D is uncertain. Deletions cut 4 bases from V and 4 bases from J, with 8 bases between. Germline CDR1 reads MGHRA; CDR2 reads YSYEKL. The length of the CDR3 is 13 residues. CDR3 region: CASSPGLNQPQHF. For the CDR3, the DNA is TGCGCCAGCAGCCCAGGACTTAATCAGCCCCAGCATTTT.

This chain joins TRBV19 and TRBJ1-2; D is possibly TRBD1 (5 bases). This CDR3 region has 14 residues. The V gene's germline CDR1 is LNHDA and CDR2 SQIVND (reference sequence). The V gene lost 3 bases and the J gene lost 6 bases, with 14 bases spanning the gap. The CDR3 protein is CASSMGVSSDGYTF. CDR3 DNA sequence: TGTGCCAGTAGTATGGGGGTCTCATCCGATGGCTACACCTTC.

The chain recombines TRBV7-9 with TRBJ1-4, with D unresolved. The CDR3 runs 13 residues. Deletions cut 8 bases from V and 2 bases from J, with 9 bases between. Germline lookup yields CDR1 SEHNR and CDR2 FQNEAQ (reference sequence). The CDR3 DNA follows: TGTGCCAGCGGAGTTCGGACTAATGAAAAACTGTTTTTT. It translates to CASGVRTNEKLFF.

This chain uses TRBV27 with TRBJ2-7, with D tentatively TRBD1 (5 bases). V was cut by 3 bases and J by 6 bases, with 15 bases left in between. CDR3 size: 14 residues. Germline CDR1 MNHEY, CDR2 SMNVEV (reference sequence). Here the CDR3 DNA reads TGTGCCAGCAGTTTGGGTGACAGCGTTGGCGAGCAGTACTTC. This codes for CASSLGDSVGEQYF.

A few counts support this clone. CDR3 region: CASSQQGRGTEAFF. DNA for the CDR3: TGTGCCAGCAGCCAACAGGGGCGAGGCACTGAAGCTTTCTTT. The chain is built from TRBV7-3 and TRBJ1-1; 7 bases agree with TRBD1. Germline trimming cut 5 bases from V and 4 bases from J; bases unmatched to any gene: 7. The CDR3 is 14 residues long. Germline V gene sequence: CDR1 SGHTA, CDR2 FQGTGA.

V is TRBV20-1 and J is TRBJ2-5; the match to TRBD1 covers 7 bases. With 7 bases clipped from V and 5 bases from J, the junction kept 4 bases outside the gene matches. The germline gives CDR1 DFQATT, CDR2 SNEGSKA (reference sequence). CDR3 size: 11 residues. CDR3 bases: TGCAGTGGACAGGGTGGGGAGACCCAGTACTTC. It encodes CSGQGGETQYF.

About this clone itself: Other nucleotide sequences in the sample specify the same CDR3. The chain recombines TRBV6-5 with TRBJ2-7; D is possibly TRBD1 (6 bases). V lost 0 bases, J lost 4 bases, and 10 bases lay in between. Germline CDR1 reads MNHEY; CDR2 reads SVGAGI. CDR3 length: 14 residues. The CDR3 sequence is CASSYSDRSYEQYF. CDR3 in DNA: TGTGCCAGCAGTTACTCGGACAGAAGTTACGAGCAGTACTTC.

This chain joins TRBV5-1 and TRBJ2-5, with a tentative D call TRBD2 (5 bases). The CDR3 has 16 amino acids. The germline CDR1 and CDR2 sequences are SGHRS and YFSETQ. Trimming shortened V by 4 bases and J by 5 bases, and 21 bases separated the two germline ends. In DNA, the CDR3 is TGCGCCAGCAGCCGAATGGGGAGTCCGATGGGGGAGACCCAGTACTTC. Its protein product is CASSRMGSPMGETQYF.

V is TRBV5-1 and J is TRBJ2-7; D is possibly TRBD2 (6 bases). This CDR3 contains 17 residues. Trimming removed 4 bases at V and 3 bases at J, with 23 bases between. Germline CDR1 and CDR2: SGHRS and YFSETQ. CDR3 region: CASSPQGGSGDFYEQYF. The CDR3 DNA follows: TGCGCCAGCAGCCCCCAGGGCGGATCGGGAGATTTCTACGAGCAGTACTTC.

The chain combines TRBV5-5 with TRBJ2-5, with TRBD2 matching 9 bases. Germline CDR1 and CDR2: SGHKS and YYEKEE (reference sequence). The CDR3 has 16 residues. V gave up 2 bases and J gave up 2 bases; unmatched junction bases: 7. The CDR3 spells CASSFAPTSGQETQYF. In DNA form, the CDR3 reads TGTGCCAGCAGCTTTGCTCCGACTAGCGGACAAGAGACCCAGTACTTC. The whole variable domain, filled in from reference TRBV5-5 and TRBJ2-5, reads DAGVTQSPTHLIKTRGQQVTLRCSPISGHKSVSWYQQVLGQGPQFIFQYYEKEERGRGNFPDRFSARQFPNYSSELNVNALLLGDSALYLCASSFAPTSGQETQYFGPGTRLLVL.

The J gene is TRBJ2-3, the V gene TRBV4-1; D possibly corresponds to TRBD2 (6 bases). From germline, CDR1 is MGHRA and CDR2 YSYEKL. The CDR3 consists of 14 residues. Trimming removed 1 base from V and 3 bases from J, with 8 bases in between. CDR3 sequence (DNA): TGCGCCAGCAGCCAAGTACGGGGGACAGATACGCAGTATTTT. Its translation: CASSQVRGTDTQYF.

The chain has TRBV6-1 and TRBJ1-1; unclear D gene. V lost 2 bases to trimming and J lost 1 base, with 17 bases between them. Germline V gene sequence: CDR1 MNHNS, CDR2 SASEGT. CDR3 length: 17 amino acids. CDR3 loop: CASSESGVYSTNTEAFF. The CDR3 DNA reads as TGTGCCAGCAGTGAAAGTGGGGTTTACAGCACGAACACTGAAGCTTTCTTT.

The chain links TRBV7-8 to TRBJ1-1; D perhaps matches TRBD1 (5 bases). Trimming removed 4 bases from V and 0 bases from J, with 12 bases in between. This CDR3 comprises 15 residues. The germline CDR1 and CDR2 sequences are SGHVS and FQNEAQ. This chain's CDR3 is CASSYQGHMNTEAFF. CDR3 sequence (DNA): TGTGCCAGCAGCTATCAGGGCCACATGAACACTGAAGCTTTCTTT.

The chain employs TRBV19 and TRBJ2-1; D may be TRBD1 or TRBD2 (5 bases each). CDR3 length equals 16 residues. The germline V and J ends were trimmed by 5 bases and 9 bases, with 23 bases remaining between them. The V gene's germline CDR1 is LNHDA and CDR2 SQIVND (reference sequence). For the CDR3, the DNA is TGTGCCAGTAGTCGAACGCCCGGGACCCACAGGACTGAGCAGTTCTTC. It translates to CASSRTPGTHRTEQFF.

This clone was seen just once. The chain joins TRBV6-5 to TRBJ2-5; weak D call: TRBD1 (6 bases). Looked up from germline, CDR1 is MNHEY and CDR2 is SVGAGI. Trimming removed 4 bases at V and 5 bases at J, with 14 bases between. The CDR3 length is 14 residues. The CDR3 nucleotides read TGTGCCAGCAGTTCTGTAGGGGGACACGAGACCCAGTACTTC. It translates to CASSSVGGHETQYF.

This chain uses TRBV4-1 with TRBJ2-5, with unresolved D. Germline V gives CDR1 MGHRA, CDR2 YSYEKL. Trimming took 4 bases from V and 4 from J, leaving 13 bases between them. The CDR3 covers 14 residues. CDR3 coding DNA: TGCGCCAGCAGCCCCCCCCCTCCTTTAGAGACCCAGTACTTC. Translation gives CASSPPPPLETQYF.

V usage is TRBV19 and J usage is TRBJ1-5; D unresolved. Germline V gene data show CDR1 as LNHDA and CDR2 as SQIVND (reference sequence). This CDR3 comprises 14 residues. Deletions cut 4 bases from V and 0 bases from J, with 7 bases between. The CDR3 bases are TGTGCCAGTAGTACGAAGAATAGCAATCAGCCCCAGCATTTT. This encodes CASSTKNSNQPQHF.

The chain combines TRBV6-6 with TRBJ1-6; tentative D call: TRBD1 (6 bases). V lost 6 bases and J 7 bases, leaving 13 bases between the germline ends. The germline CDR1 and CDR2 sequences are MNHNY and SVGAGI (reference sequence). There are 14 residues in the CDR3. This CDR3 is CASSPAGANSPLHF. CDR3 DNA sequence: TGTGCCAGCAGCCCGGCAGGGGCAAATTCACCCCTCCACTTT.

The rearrangement links TRBV7-9 to TRBJ2-3; 8 bases align to TRBD2. The V gene's germline CDR1 is SEHNR and CDR2 FQNEAQ (reference sequence). This CDR3 contains 17 residues. The junction had 10 bases not matched to a gene; V was cut back by 2 bases and J by 3 bases. The CDR3 nucleotides are TGTGCCAGCAGCTTAAGACCCTCGGCGGGGGGAACAGATACGCAGTATTTT. Translating it yields CASSLRPSAGGTDTQYF.

The CDR3: CASSEGTGSSYEQYF. CDR3 DNA sequence: TGTGCCAGCAGCGAAGGGACAGGGAGCTCCTACGAGCAGTACTTC. The chain employs TRBV9 and TRBJ2-7, with 9 bases matching TRBD1. The CDR3 runs 15 residues. J was trimmed by 0 bases and V by 3 bases; bases with no gene match: 4. Germline V gene data show CDR1 as SGDLS and CDR2 as YYNGEE.

CDR3 region: CSVGTGSNQPQHF. DNA of the CDR3: TGCAGCGTGGGGACAGGGAGCAATCAGCCCCAGCATTTT. The chain carries TRBV29-1 and TRBJ1-5, with 9 positions matching TRBD1. Germline V CDR1 and CDR2: SQVTM, ANQGSEA. The CDR3 has 13 residues. V was clipped by 6 bases and J by 1 base; unmatched bases: 1.

The CDR3 protein is CASSAQDPRDSPLHF. The CDR3 nucleotides read TGTGCCAGCAGTGCCCAAGACCCCCGGGATTCACCCCTCCACTTT. This chain joins TRBV6-1 and TRBJ1-6; no clear D. The CDR3 totals 15 residues. Germline CDR1 and CDR2: MNHNS and SASEGT. V lost 4 bases to trimming and J lost 8 bases, with 15 bases between them.

The CDR3 DNA is TGTGCCAGCAGCCATTCCCGGGACGGTTCCTACGAGCAGTACTTC. It specifies CASSHSRDGSYEQYF. The J gene is TRBJ2-7, the V gene TRBV11-1, with D perhaps given as TRBD1 or TRBD2 (5 bases each). The CDR3 is 15 residues long. The V gene lost 5 bases and the J gene lost 1 base, with 15 bases spanning the gap. Germline CDR1 reads SGHAT; CDR2 reads FQDESV (reference sequence).

This clone has more than one count but fewer than ten. V and J are TRBV28 and TRBJ2-7; TRBD1 agrees at 9 bases. Germline assignment: CDR1 MDHEN and CDR2 SYDVKM. J gave up 3 bases and V 3 bases, and 3 bases lay outside the gene matches. There are 14 residues in the CDR3. DNA for the CDR3: TGTGCCAGCAGTTTCGGGGACAGGGACTACGAGCAGTACTTC. It is translated as CASSFGDRDYEQYF. The entire variable domain, with the rest obtained from reference TRBV28 and TRBJ2-7, is as follows: DVKVTQSSRYLVKRTGEKVFLECVQDMDHENMFWYRQDPGLGLRLIYFSYDVKMKEKGDIPEGYSVSREKKERFSLILESASTNQTSMYLCASSFGDRDYEQYFGPGTRLTVT.

V and J are TRBV5-4 and TRBJ1-2; 7 nucleotides agree with TRBD1. This CDR3 region has 15 residues. Germline V lookup: CDR1 SGHNT, CDR2 YYREEE (reference sequence). Germline trimming cut 4 bases from V and 3 bases from J; bases unmatched to any gene: 9. The CDR3 DNA is TGTGCCAGCAGCGGCACCGGGACAGATTACTATGGCTACACCTTC. Its translation is CASSGTGTDYYGYTF. Variable domain in full (rest from reference TRBV5-4 and TRBJ1-2): ETGVTQSPTHLIKTRGQQVTLRCSSQSGHNTVSWYQQALGQGPQFIFQYYREEENGRGNFPPRFSGLQFPNYSSELNVNALELDDSALYLCASSGTGTDYYGYTFGSGTRLTVV.

CDR3 in amino acids: CASSVRTSTGETQYF. In DNA, the CDR3 is TGTGCCAGCAGCGTAAGGACTAGCACTGGAGAGACCCAGTACTTC. The genes are TRBV9 and TRBJ2-5, with 8 bases matching TRBD2. The trim removed 1 base at V and 4 bases at J, leaving 6 bases unmatched. This CDR3 is built from 15 residues. Germline lookup yields CDR1 SGDLS and CDR2 YYNGEE.

This chain joins TRBV14 and TRBJ2-7, with D uncertain. The CDR3 extends over 13 amino acids. The germline CDR1 and CDR2 sequences are SGHDN and FVKESK. The ends were cut back, 5 bases at V and 3 bases at J, with 11 bases in the middle. The CDR3 coding sequence is TGTGCCAGCAGCAGGCAGAGAATCTACGAGCAGTACTTC. Amino acid sequence: CASSRQRIYEQYF.